The 20 T cell receptor beta chains reported below all come from one sample, sequenced in a study of memory CD4+ T cells and cytomegalovirus serostatus. The protocol was immunoSEQ multiplex PCR, while the TCRdb copy is restricted to in-frame clones and leaves out a portion. Of 45,000 to 65,000 clones in the sample, about 73% were seen once. The sort gate was single viable CD3+CD4+CD8-CD45RO+ cells for memory CD4+ T cells. What was sequenced was memory CD4+ T cells from blood. All receptors come from an adult in good health and CMV-seronegative.

The chain recombines TRBV9 with TRBJ2-1; 13 bases match TRBD2. The CDR3 is 14 amino acids. Germline assignment: CDR1 SGDLS and CDR2 YYNGEE. J was trimmed by 9 bases and V by 3 bases; bases with no gene match: 3. The CDR3 is CASSARLAGGEQFF. CDR3 DNA sequence: TGTGCCAGCAGCGCACGACTAGCGGGGGGTGAGCAGTTCTTC.

This chain uses TRBV7-2 with TRBJ1-4, with TRBD1 matching 8 bases. The CDR3 loop spans 18 amino acids. Trimming removed 5 bases from V and 4 bases from J; junction bases left unmatched: 15. Germline V gene lookup returns CDR1 SGHTA and CDR2 FQGNSA. CDR3 in amino acids: CASSGSRRGTGFNEKLFF. CDR3 nucleotides: TGTGCCAGCAGCGGCAGTAGGAGAGGGACAGGTTTTAATGAAAAACTGTTTTTT.

This chain links TRBV6-5 with TRBJ1-4; D gene uncertain. Trimming took off 6 bases at V and 3 bases at J, with 8 bases between the two ends. Germline CDR1 reads MNHEY; CDR2 reads SVGAGI. CDR3 length: 13 amino acids. CDR3 region: CASRGRPNEKLFF. The CDR3, as DNA: TGTGCCAGCAGGGGCAGACCTAATGAAAAACTGTTTTTT.

The chain couples TRBV9 to TRBJ1-2; 11 nucleotides align to TRBD1. The J segment lost 7 bases and the V segment lost 2 bases, leaving 7 bases of the junction unmatched. This CDR3 region has 15 residues. Looked up from germline, CDR1 is SGDLS and CDR2 is YYNGEE. Here the CDR3 DNA reads TGTGCCAGCAGCGTTGGGCGGGACAGGGGGGCTGGCTACACCTTC. It specifies CASSVGRDRGAGYTF.

This clone was detected only once. The rearrangement links TRBV29-1 to TRBJ2-2; 14 bases fit TRBD2. CDR1 is SQVTM, CDR2 ANQGSEA, per germline. V shed 7 bases, J shed 5 bases, and the junction held 3 bases outside the gene matches. The CDR3 is 14 amino acids. In nucleotides, the CDR3 is TGCAGCGCTCGACTAGCGGGGGGGACCGGGGAGCTGTTTTTT. This sequence encodes CSARLAGGTGELFF.

This clone was seen a few times. The rearrangement uses TRBV19 and TRBJ2-1; maybe TRBD2 (5 bases). CDR3 size: 14 residues. The germline V and J ends were trimmed by 7 bases and 1 base, with 11 bases remaining between them. Germline V gene lookup returns CDR1 LNHDA and CDR2 SQIVND (reference sequence). The CDR3 nucleotides are TGTGCCAGTACTAGGACTTCATCCTACAATGAGCAGTTCTTC. Encoded protein: CASTRTSSYNEQFF.

V gene TRBV5-4 combines with J gene TRBJ1-4, with D hard to call. Germline V gives CDR1 SGHNT, CDR2 YYREEE (reference sequence). V gave up 0 bases and J gave up 4 bases, with 13 bases separating them. The length of the CDR3 is 16 residues. The CDR3 nucleotides are TGTGCCAGCAGCTTGGCCCCTGGTACGGGTAATGAAAAACTGTTTTTT. Amino acid sequence: CASSLAPGTGNEKLFF.

J is TRBJ2-1 and V is TRBV5-6; 8 nucleotides match TRBD2. CDR3 length: 14 amino acids. The V gene end was trimmed by 4 bases and the J gene end by 5 bases; junction bases not matched to a gene: 5. CDR1 is SGHDT, CDR2 YYEEEE, per germline. CDR3 amino acids: CASSRGGSHNEQFF. CDR3 in DNA: TGTGCCAGCAGCCGGGGGGGTAGCCACAATGAGCAGTTCTTC.

The CDR3: CAWRSRRSYNEQFF. The CDR3 coding sequence is TGTGCCTGGAGATCAAGGAGGTCCTACAATGAGCAGTTCTTC. This chain uses TRBV30 with TRBJ2-1, with a weak D call TRBD2 (5 bases). Trimming took 3 bases from V and 1 from J, leaving 10 bases between them. CDR3 length equals 14 residues. CDR1 and CDR2 from the germline V gene are GTSNPN and SVGIG (reference sequence).

The gene calls are TRBV5-5 and TRBJ1-1; 7 nucleotides line up with TRBD1. V lost 4 bases, J lost 5 bases, and 11 bases stayed unmatched. Germline V CDR1 and CDR2: SGHKS, YYEKEE (reference sequence). The CDR3 totals 15 residues. The CDR3 loop is CASSQRDSLGTEAFF. Written as DNA, the CDR3 is TGTGCCAGCAGCCAACGGGACAGTCTGGGTACTGAAGCTTTCTTT.

This clone came up once. The V call is TRBV10-3, the J call TRBJ2-2, with TRBD2 matching over 10 bases. In germline, CDR1 is ENHRY, CDR2 SYGVKD. V lost 6 bases to trimming and J lost 1 base; unmatched junction nucleotides: 2. The CDR3 runs to 15 residues. The CDR3 sequence: CAIRRTSGNTGELFF. DNA for the CDR3: TGTGCCATCAGGAGGACTAGCGGGAACACCGGGGAGCTGTTTTTT.

There are a few counts of this clone. The rearrangement joins TRBV6-5 to TRBJ2-3; D is uncertain. The CDR3 runs 14 residues. CDR1 is MNHEY, CDR2 SVGAGI, per germline. The V end was cut by 5 bases, the J end by 7 bases, with 16 bases between. The CDR3 DNA is TGTGCCAGCAGTCGCGACCACAACAGTTATACGCAGTATTTT. Translating it yields CASSRDHNSYTQYF.

A few counts support this clone. This chain connects TRBV7-9 to TRBJ1-4; D is ambiguous. V lost 1 base, J lost 8 bases, and 8 bases lay in between. The germline V gene has CDR1 SEHNR and CDR2 FQNEAQ (reference sequence). This CDR3 contains 13 residues. The DNA for the CDR3 is TGTGCCAGCAGCTTAGTGGGCAACGAAAAACTGTTTTTT. Translation: CASSLVGNEKLFF.

The chain joins TRBV5-4 to TRBJ1-1; tentative D call: TRBD1 (5 bases). Looked up from germline, CDR1 is SGHNT and CDR2 is YYREEE (reference sequence). The CDR3 extends over 14 amino acids. Trimming took 5 bases from V and 8 from J, leaving 19 bases between them. The CDR3 DNA sequence: TGTGCCAGCAGTCCGGGGGTTGGGGGTGGGGAAGCTTTCTTT. Translation: CASSPGVGGGEAFF.

The chain uses TRBV29-1 and TRBJ1-3; D gene ambiguous. The germline CDR1 and CDR2 sequences are SQVTM and ANQGSEA. Trimming left V 4 bases short and J 4 bases short, with 11 bases between. The CDR3 runs 13 residues. CDR3 sequence (DNA): TGCAGCGTTGCATCACCCATGGGAAACACCATATATTTT. The encoded protein is CSVASPMGNTIYF.

The chain employs TRBV27 and TRBJ1-4; D gene uncertain. The germline V gene encodes CDR1 MNHEY and CDR2 SMNVEV (reference sequence). V was pared by 2 bases and J by 1 base, with 11 bases between. The CDR3 loop spans 16 amino acids. The CDR3 bases are TGTGCCAGCAGTTTAACCGGTTTCGAAACTAATGAAAAACTGTTTTTT. It is translated as CASSLTGFETNEKLFF.

In DNA, the CDR3 is TGTGCCTGGAGTGTTGACACCACACAGCCCCAGCATTTT. It yields the protein CAWSVDTTQPQHF. The rearrangement joins TRBV30 to TRBJ1-5; D ambiguous. The CDR3 runs 13 residues. The germline CDR1 and CDR2 sequences are GTSNPN and SVGIG (reference sequence). Trimming shortened V by 0 bases and J by 7 bases, and 10 bases separated the two germline ends.

This chain connects TRBV29-1 to TRBJ2-7; D assignment may be TRBD1 or TRBD2 (5 bases each). Trimming left V 6 bases short and J 6 bases short, with 12 bases between. This CDR3 spans 11 amino acids. CDR1 is SQVTM, CDR2 ANQGSEA, per germline. DNA for the CDR3: TGCAGCGTGGGACCGACAAGCGAGCAGTACTTC. It codes for CSVGPTSEQYF.

The chain joins TRBV28 to TRBJ1-1, with D possibly matching TRBD1 (5 bases). V was clipped by 3 bases and J by 12 bases, with 14 bases between them. This CDR3 comprises 12 residues. Per the germline V gene, CDR1 is MDHEN and CDR2 is SYDVKM. CDR3 sequence (DNA): TGTGCCAGCAGTTTCCCCCGGGGGGGAACTTTCTTT. Translating it yields CASSFPRGGTFF.

V gene TRBV28 combines with J gene TRBJ1-2, with a tentative D call TRBD1 (6 bases). V lost 5 bases and J 2 bases, leaving 12 bases between the germline ends. The CDR3 spans 14 residues. The V gene's germline CDR1 is MDHEN and CDR2 SYDVKM. The CDR3 nucleotides read TGTGCCAGCAGTCTAGGGGACAAAAACTATGGCTACACCTTC. It is translated as CASSLGDKNYGYTF.